The rows below give T cell receptor beta chains drawn from one sample of a study of cytomegalovirus exposure and HLA in healthy donors. Produced via immunoSEQ multiplex PCR; TCRdb's table is partial and in-frame only. This sample has about 150,000 clones, with 68% found just once. Sequenced input: PBMCs. The receptors come from a man between 60 and 75 years old in good health and CMV-seronegative. The CDR3 runs from the conserved cysteine through the conserved F or W. The D gene is left open where the match is weak. A row's size may be missing; if present it is once, few, many or a size class.

v_gene,d_gene,j_gene,abundance,CDR3aa,CDR3nt
TRBV10-3,.,TRBJ1-5,once,CATAADYNQPQHF,TGTGCCACCGCGGCGGACTACAATCAGCCCCAGCATTTT
TRBV19,TRBD1,TRBJ1-4,once,CASSGQDPTTNEKLFF,TGTGCCAGTAGCGGACAGGACCCTACAACTAATGAAAAACTGTTTTTT
TRBV28,.,TRBJ1-1,.,CASSLWGEDTEAFF,TGTGCCAGCAGTTTATGGGGGGAGGACACTGAAGCTTTCTTT
TRBV28,TRBD1,TRBJ1-5,.,CASSWHGQGTQPQHF,TGTGCCAGCAGTTGGCACGGACAGGGAACTCAGCCCCAGCATTTT
TRBV28,TRBD1,TRBJ1-1,once,CASSFFLGQGRTEAFF,TGTGCCAGCAGTTTTTTCCTAGGACAGGGACGGACTGAAGCTTTCTTT
TRBV5-5,TRBD1,TRBJ1-5,.,CASSSTGASNQPQHF,TGTGCCAGCAGCTCGACAGGGGCCAGCAATCAGCCCCAGCATTTT
TRBV9,TRBD2,TRBJ2-7,.,CASSVGAGGHYEQYF,TGTGCCAGCAGCGTAGGAGCGGGAGGGCATTACGAGCAGTACTTC
TRBV18,TRBD2,TRBJ2-7,.,CASSPGLAGGKGVYEQYF,TGTGCCAGCTCACCCGGACTAGCGGGAGGAAAGGGGGTCTACGAGCAGTACTTC
TRBV2,TRBD1,TRBJ1-3,.,CASSWGQAISGNTIYF,TGTGCCAGCAGTTGGGGACAGGCGATCTCTGGAAACACCATATATTTT
TRBV28,TRBD2,TRBJ2-5,.,CASSTGTSGQETQYF,TGTGCCAGCAGTACCGGGACTAGCGGCCAAGAGACCCAGTACTTC
TRBV7-9,.,TRBJ1-4,once,CSSSAEGGRGEKLFF,TGTTCCAGCAGCGCAGAGGGGGGGCGCGGTGAAAAACTGTTTTTT